The T cell receptor beta chain described here comes from a study of human T cells and chemical hapten exposure. Looking at the study overall: Once 0.01% DPC had been applied to the upper back by patch test, readings were taken at 6 days.

On this clonotype itself: What it binds is not known.

Time point described: pre-sensitization, week 0. As to treatment: therapeutic diphenylcyclopropenone sensitization with weekly scalp DPC. CDR3 size: 15 residues. Unmatched junction bases numbered 6, after V lost 3 bases and J lost 2 bases. In germline, CDR1 is ENHRY, CDR2 SYGVKD. Study-level findings and limits: The formation of large CDR3 similarity clusters by expanded TCRs significantly exceeded that of controls.

TCRdb used MiXCR to reprocess the RACE reads, holding one entry per CDR3 protein. This table holds 350,000 to 400,000 distinct CDR3 sequences, 4% to 6% found once. The rearrangement joins TRBV10-3 to TRBJ2-7; TRBD1 aligns across 8 bases. This specimen was whole blood, taken in connection with sensitization to the hapten diphenylcyclopropenone (DPC). This receptor was identified in a woman between 50 and 59 years old with alopecia areata. Some clones in this sample may be carry-over from other donors' samples. CDR3 residues: CAISEPGTGTYEQYF. CDR3 DNA: TGTGCCATCAGTGAACCCGGGACAGGTACCTACGAGCAGTACTTC.